This T cell receptor (beta chain) was retrieved from a study of early T cells in non-severe SARS-CoV-2 infection. Losses at the gene ends were 2 bases for V and 9 bases for J; bases not matched to a gene: 5. The CDR3 sequence is 14 residues long. The germline gives CDR1 SGHRS, CDR2 YFSETQ. This clonotype came up a few times. One entry per CDR3 protein results from TCRdb running MiXCR on the 5' RACE reads. The sample carries about 100,000 distinct CDR3 sequences, over 10% recorded once. What was sequenced was whole blood. The sequence was obtained from an adult who was a healthcare worker with PCR-confirmed SARS-CoV-2 infection or an uninfected control (not recorded which). V gene TRBV5-1 combines with J gene TRBJ1-6, with TRBD1 matching over 7 bases. The CDR3 DNA reads as TGCGCCAGCAGCTTTGGGACAGATGGTTCACCCCTCCACTTT. Its protein product is CASSFGTDGSPLHF.